These 27 T cell receptor beta chains came from one sample sequenced in a study of T cell repertoires in cytomegalovirus infection. Each CDR3 protein gets one entry after TCRdb re-called the reads with MiXCR. The table shows approximately 910,000 distinct CDR3 sequences, with roughly 30% occurring only once. Their cognate antigens are unknown. The source was cultured CD8+ T cells from PBMCs, collected from culture after CMV antigen stimulation. Every receptor here comes from a human donor in good health (CMV status not recorded). Some clones in this sample may be carry-over from other donors' samples.

This clonotype was detected many times. The chain combines TRBV6-2 or TRBV6-3 with TRBJ2-7, with a tentative D call TRBD1 (6 bases). CDR1 is MNHEY and CDR2 is SVGEGT in the germline V gene. Trimming pared 0 bases from V and 2 bases from J, leaving 11 bases between. This CDR3 is built from 15 residues. The CDR3 is CASSYSDEGAYEQYV. DNA for the CDR3: TGTGCCAGCAGTTACTCGGATGAGGGGGCCTACGAGCAGTACGTC.

This clonotype came up many times. The V and J genes are TRBV6-2 or TRBV6-3 and TRBJ1-5; a weak D match, TRBD1 (6 bases). Germline loops: CDR1 MNHEY, CDR2 SVGEGT. The ends were cut back, 5 bases at V and 1 base at J, with 12 bases in the middle. The length of the CDR3 is 15 residues. This CDR3 reads CASSPRRGSNQPQHF. The CDR3 bases are TGTGCCAGCAGTCCTCGCAGGGGCAGCAATCAGCCCCAGCATTTT.

This clonotype was found a few times. V usage is TRBV27 and J usage is TRBJ2-7, with D tentatively TRBD1 or TRBD2 (5 bases each). This CDR3 spans 13 amino acids. Trimming took 1 base from V and 6 from J, leaving 10 bases between them. The germline V gene has CDR1 MNHEY and CDR2 SMNVEV (reference sequence). The CDR3 loop reads CASSLYTGTEQYV. The CDR3 bases are TGTGCCAGCAGTTTATATACGGGGACCGAGCAGTACGTC.

V gene TRBV7-6 combines with J gene TRBJ2-5, with 11 bases aligning to TRBD2. After removal of 6 bases from V and 2 bases from J, the junction contained 8 bases not matched to a gene. Germline V gene lookup returns CDR1 SGHVS and CDR2 FNYEAQ. This CDR3 is 16 amino acids long. The CDR3 region has the DNA TGTGCCAGCAGGCGTGCTAGCGGGGGGCAACAAGAGACCCAGTACTTC. This translates into CASRRASGGQQETQYF.

This clonotype occurred a few times. The CDR3: CSVARGETQYF. The CDR3 DNA reads TGCAGCGTTGCCAGGGGAGAGACCCAGTACTTC. This chain connects TRBV29-1 to TRBJ2-5, with a weak D call TRBD1 (6 bases). The ends were cut back, 4 bases at V and 4 bases at J, with 7 bases in the middle. This CDR3 has 11 residues. Germline assignment: CDR1 SQVTM and CDR2 ANQGSEA.

Of note for this clonotype: One end of the junction is discordant with germline, which a read error may explain. This rearrangement joins TRBV7-8 to TRBJ2-6; 7 positions match TRBD1. CDR1 and CDR2 (germline): SGHVS, FQNEAQ. The CDR3 extends over 18 amino acids. The CDR3 loop is CASTLPRDRNSGANVLTF. As DNA, the CDR3 is TGTGCCAGCACCTTACCCCGGGACAGAAACTCTGGGGCCAACGTCCTGACTTTC.

CDR3 in amino acids: CASSVEGLGELFF. In DNA, the CDR3 is TGTGCCAGCAGCGTAGAAGGCCTCGGGGAGCTGTTTTTT. This rearrangement joins TRBV9 to TRBJ2-2; D not certain. This CDR3 is 13 amino acids long. The germline V and J ends were trimmed by 0 bases and 7 bases, with 7 bases remaining between them. CDR1 SGDLS and CDR2 YYNGEE come from the germline V gene.

The V gene is TRBV7-8, the J gene TRBJ2-7; D ambiguous. From germline, CDR1 is SGHVS and CDR2 FQNEAQ. The CDR3 runs 15 residues. V was cut by 8 bases and J by 3 bases, with 20 bases left in between. CDR3 DNA sequence: TGTGCCAGCGGGCCTGTGGGCCGCCCGTACTACGAGCAGTACTTC. Encoded protein: CASGPVGRPYYEQYF.

The V and J genes are TRBV7-9 and TRBJ2-7; D might be TRBD2 (5 bases). This CDR3 comprises 13 residues. Germline loops: CDR1 SEHNR, CDR2 FQNEAQ (reference sequence). V shed 4 bases and J shed 2 bases, with 9 bases lying between them. CDR3 nucleotide sequence: TGTGCCAGCAGCTCCCGGGAAACCTACGAGCAGTACGTC. Residues: CASSSRETYEQYV.

This clonotype appeared a few times. This rearrangement joins TRBV28 to TRBJ1-2, with no clear D. This CDR3 has 12 residues. Germline values: CDR1 MDHEN, CDR2 SYDVKM. The V and J ends lost 6 bases and 5 bases respectively, with 10 bases between them. In DNA form, the CDR3 reads TGTGCCAGCAGGGAGGATCTGTATGGCTACACCTTC. Its translation is CASREDLYGYTF.

This clonotype was recorded many times. The CDR3 nucleotides read TGTGCCAGCAGCTCAAGGGGCAGAACCAAAGAGACCCAGTACTTC. This sequence encodes CASSSRGRTKETQYF. The genes are TRBV7-8 and TRBJ2-5, with D perhaps TRBD1 (5 bases). The germline V gene encodes CDR1 SGHVS and CDR2 FQNEAQ. With 4 bases removed from V and 3 bases from J, the gap between germline ends came to 15 bases. This CDR3 spans 15 amino acids. The full variable domain, rest sourced from reference TRBV7-8 and TRBJ2-5, is GAGVSQSPRYKVAKRGQDVALRCDPISGHVSLFWYQQALGQGPEFLTYFQNEAQLDKSGLPSDRFFAERPEGSVSTLKIQRTQQEDSAVYLCASSSRGRTKETQYFGPGTRLLVL.

This clonotype occurred many times. The chain recombines TRBV6-6 with TRBJ1-2, with D possibly TRBD1 on 6 matching bases. This CDR3 has 13 residues. Germline V CDR1 and CDR2: MNHNY, SVGAGI (reference sequence). The V end lost 6 bases, the J end lost 2 bases, and 10 bases lay between the germline ends. The CDR3: CASSQQGNYGYTF. As DNA, the CDR3 is TGTGCCAGCAGCCAACAGGGAAACTATGGCTACACCTTC.

This clonotype came up a few times. The CDR3 region has the DNA TGTGCCAGCCGCTCCGGTGGCTGGTCCTACGAGCAGTACTTC. As protein: CASRSGGWSYEQYF. The gene calls are TRBV27 and TRBJ2-7; D gene uncertain. This CDR3 has 14 amino acids. Germline lookup yields CDR1 MNHEY and CDR2 SMNVEV (reference sequence). Trimming took 8 bases from V and 1 from J, leaving 15 bases between them.

The rearrangement uses TRBV6-4 and TRBJ1-2; perhaps TRBD1 as D (6 bases). The CDR3 is 12 amino acids. The germline V gene has CDR1 MRHNA and CDR2 SNTAGT. Trimming took off 6 bases at V and 8 bases at J, with 13 bases between the two ends. The CDR3 protein is CASSQGGQGYTF. The CDR3 DNA is TGTGCCAGCAGCCAGGGCGGACAGGGCTACACCTTC.

The gene calls are TRBV7-3 and TRBJ2-1; 11 bases agree with TRBD2. The CDR3 has 17 amino acids. J was trimmed by 0 bases and V by 5 bases; bases with no gene match: 6. CDR1 SGHTA and CDR2 FQGTGA come from the germline V gene. The CDR3 DNA follows: TGTGCCAGCAGCAAAAAGGGACTAGCGGCCTCCTACAATGAGCAGTTCTTC. This encodes CASSKKGLAASYNEQFF.

This clonotype was seen a handful of times. The J gene is TRBJ2-7, the V gene TRBV7-9, with D unresolved. CDR3 length equals 14 residues. Germline V gene lookup returns CDR1 SEHNR and CDR2 FQNEAQ (reference sequence). Between the trimmed V and J ends, which lost 1 base and 2 bases, there was a span of 9 bases. CDR3 DNA sequence: TGTGCCAGCAGCTTAGGGTTTGGGGCCTACGAGCAGTACTTC. It translates to CASSLGFGAYEQYF. The full variable domain, rest sourced from reference TRBV7-9 and TRBJ2-7, is DTGVSQNPRHKITKRGQNVTFRCDPISEHNRLYWYRQTLGQGPEFLTYFQNEAQLEKSRLLSDRFSAERPKGSFSTLEIQRTEQGDSAMYLCASSLGFGAYEQYFGPGTRLTVT.

The rearrangement joins TRBV12-3 or TRBV12-4 to TRBJ2-5; the D is unclear. This CDR3 has 15 amino acids. V gave up 3 bases and J gave up 1 base, with 12 bases separating them. The CDR3 reads CASSFLSTLQETQYF. Here the CDR3 DNA reads TGTGCCAGCAGTTTTTTATCGACACTCCAAGAGACCCAGTACTTC.

The CDR3 DNA reads TGTGCCAGCAGTTCGGTCGGGACAGATAATTCACCCCTCCACTTT. Its translation is CASSSVGTDNSPLHF. The rearrangement uses TRBV28 and TRBJ1-6; 7 bases fit TRBD1. V shed 4 bases and J 5 bases; nucleotides not matched to a gene: 5. The CDR3 is made up of 15 amino acids. CDR1 is MDHEN, CDR2 SYDVKM, per germline.

The chain carries TRBV7-9 and TRBJ2-3; 10 bases map to TRBD2. This CDR3 is built from 19 residues. With V trimmed by 1 base and J by 1 base, 11 bases remained unmatched. Looked up from germline, CDR1 is SEHNR and CDR2 is FQNEAQ (reference sequence). The CDR3 nucleotides are TGTGCCAGCAGCTTAGAATTTTCTAGCGGGGGTCACCGCACAGATACGCAGTATTTT. Its protein is CASSLEFSSGGHRTDTQYF.

The chain is built from TRBV9 and TRBJ2-1; D remains ambiguous. The germline gives CDR1 SGDLS, CDR2 YYNGEE. CDR3 length: 14 amino acids. V lost 0 bases to trimming and J lost 6 bases, with 10 bases between them. CDR3 in amino acids: CASSVGSSINEQFF. CDR3 nucleotide sequence: TGTGCCAGCAGCGTAGGGAGTAGTATCAATGAGCAGTTCTTC. Filled out from reference TRBV9 and TRBJ2-1, the complete variable domain reads DSGVTQTPKHLITATGQRVTLRCSPRSGDLSVYWYQQSLDQGLQFLIQYYNGEERAKGNILERFSAQQFPDLHSELNLSSLELGDSALYFCASSVGSSINEQFFGPGTRLTVL.

This clonotype was counted only a few times. The genes are TRBV5-5 and TRBJ1-1, with D tentatively TRBD1 (5 bases). In germline, CDR1 is SGHKS, CDR2 YYEKEE (reference sequence). The CDR3 consists of 14 residues. The germline V and J ends were trimmed by 3 bases and 5 bases, with 14 bases remaining between them. The CDR3 loop reads CASSWVTGETEAFF. CDR3 bases: TGTGCCAGCAGCTGGGTCACGGGGGAAACTGAAGCTTTCTTT.

The chain links TRBV2 to TRBJ2-7; D is perhaps TRBD1 (5 bases). The CDR3 has 10 amino acids. V dropped 6 bases and J dropped 9 bases, with 9 bases sitting between them. Germline V gene sequence: CDR1 SNHLY, CDR2 FYNNEI. The CDR3 region is CASRGVVQYF. The CDR3 nucleotides read TGTGCCAGCAGAGGGGTGGTGCAGTACTTC.

In the case of this clonotype: At one of its ends the junction is not consistent with the germline gene, which may arise from a read error. The V call is TRBV5-3, the J call TRBJ2-2; weak D call: TRBD1 (5 bases). TRBV5-3 is given ORF status, its function remaining uncertain. The CDR3 is 13 residues long. The CDR3 nucleotides read TGTGCCAGCAGCTCAGGGTCCGTCGGGGAGCTGTTTTTT. Protein product: CASSSGSVGELFF.

The rearrangement joins TRBV7-6 to TRBJ2-5; a weak D match, TRBD1 (6 bases). The CDR3 is 16 residues long. Germline V lookup: CDR1 SGHVS, CDR2 FNYEAQ. In DNA form, the CDR3 reads TGTGTCAGTAGCTTAGCTCGGTCCGGGACAACCCAGACCCAGTACTTC. This codes for CVSSLARSGTTQTQYF.

This chain uses TRBV7-3 with TRBJ2-3; 7 bases align to TRBD2. There are 15 residues in the CDR3. Per germline, CDR1 SGHTA and CDR2 FQGTGA. Losses at the gene ends were 5 bases for V and 6 bases for J; bases not matched to a gene: 11. CDR3 coding DNA: TGTGCCAGCAGCCCCCGTCCCAGCGGGGTGGATACGCAGTATTTT. Its protein product is CASSPRPSGVDTQYF.

A note on this clonotype: This may stem from a read error, because a much larger clone lies one nucleotide away. The chain has TRBV7-8 and TRBJ2-1; D might be TRBD2 (6 bases). CDR1 and CDR2 (germline): SGHVS, FQNEAQ. V lost 9 bases, J lost 3 bases, and 18 bases lay in between. The CDR3 is 15 residues long. The DNA for the CDR3 is TGTGCCAGTCGCCGGACTAACGGGGGCTACAATGAGCAGTTCTTC. It codes for CASRRTNGGYNEQFF.

V and J are TRBV27 and TRBJ1-4, with D unclear. The CDR3 consists of 14 residues. CDR1 and CDR2 (germline): MNHEY, SMNVEV (reference sequence). The V end lost 6 bases, the J end lost 2 bases, and 10 bases lay between the germline ends. DNA of the CDR3: TGTGCCAGCAGCCTTGGGTTTACTAATGAAAAACTGTTTTTT. It encodes CASSLGFTNEKLFF.